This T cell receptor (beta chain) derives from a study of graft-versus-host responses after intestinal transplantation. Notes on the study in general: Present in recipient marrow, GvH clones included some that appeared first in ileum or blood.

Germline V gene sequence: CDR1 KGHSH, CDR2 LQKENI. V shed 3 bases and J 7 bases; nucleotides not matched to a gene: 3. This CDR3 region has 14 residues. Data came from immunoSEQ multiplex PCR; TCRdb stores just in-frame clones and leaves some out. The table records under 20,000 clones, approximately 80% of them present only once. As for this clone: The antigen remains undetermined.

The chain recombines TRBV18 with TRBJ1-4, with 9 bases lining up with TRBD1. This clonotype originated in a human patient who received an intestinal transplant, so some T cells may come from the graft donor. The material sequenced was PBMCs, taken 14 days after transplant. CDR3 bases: TGTGCCAGCTCACCCGGACAGGGGAGTGAAAAACTGTTTTTT. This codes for CASSPGQGSEKLFF.